This T cell receptor beta chain came from a study of T cell responses to AZD1222 COVID-19 vaccine. Study-level results: It was only a handful of AZD1222 recipients who were seropositive at baseline.

Points on this clone: The antigen remains unidentified.

The table came from immunoSEQ multiplex PCR; TCRdb's copy has only in-frame clones and leaves some out. This table holds around 66,000 clones, roughly 84% found once. The germline V gene encodes CDR1 MNHNY and CDR2 SVGAGI (reference sequence). This CDR3 region has 13 residues. With 8 bases clipped from V and 7 bases from J, the junction kept 4 bases outside the gene matches. Sequenced here: peripheral blood, sampled on day 0 of AZD1222 vaccination. The TCR comes from an adult in good health. The chain couples TRBV6-6 to TRBJ1-4; 10 bases are shared with TRBD1. The DNA for the CDR3 is TGTGCCAGCCGGACAGGGGGATCTGAAAAACTGTTTTTT. Translated, it gives CASRTGGSEKLFF.